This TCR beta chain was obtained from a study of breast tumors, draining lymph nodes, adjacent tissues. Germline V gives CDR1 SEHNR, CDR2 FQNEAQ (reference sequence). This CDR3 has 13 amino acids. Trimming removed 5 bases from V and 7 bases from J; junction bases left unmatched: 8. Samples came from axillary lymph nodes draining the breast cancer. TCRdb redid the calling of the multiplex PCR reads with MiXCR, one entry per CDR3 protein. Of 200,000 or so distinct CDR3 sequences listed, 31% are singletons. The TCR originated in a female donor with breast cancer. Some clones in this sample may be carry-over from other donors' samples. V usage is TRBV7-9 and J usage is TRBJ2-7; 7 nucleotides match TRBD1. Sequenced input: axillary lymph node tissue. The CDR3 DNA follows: TGTGCCAGCAGCCCGACAGGGCCCTGGGAGCAGTACTTC. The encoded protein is CASSPTGPWEQYF. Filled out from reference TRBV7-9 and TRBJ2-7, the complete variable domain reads DTGVSQNPRHKITKRGQNVTFRCDPISEHNRLYWYRQTLGQGPEFLTYFQNEAQLEKSRLLSDRFSAERPKGSFSTLEIQRTEQGDSAMYLCASSPTGPWEQYFGPGTRLTVT.